This T cell receptor (beta chain) was captured by sequencing in a study of CD8+ T cells in alopecia areata. Study-level points and caveats: Because one nonresponder was included, the link of baseline CD8+ expansion to response is considered uncertain.

Following RNA extraction, reverse transcription yielded cDNA that acted as the sequencing template. Method: immunoSEQ multiplex PCR; TCRdb's copy keeps in-frame clones and lacks some. The sample lists approximately 210,000 clones; roughly 60% were seen once. As to treatment: oral pan-JAK inhibitor, 5-10 mg twice daily. Individuals with alopecia areata gave both lesional scalp punch biopsies and peripheral blood for collection. As to this clone: Its antigen is not identified.

CDR1 and CDR2 from the germline V gene are KGHSH and LQKENI. The V gene lost 4 bases and the J gene lost 2 bases, with 12 bases spanning the gap. The CDR3 extends over 14 amino acids. The TCR was taken from a human donor with alopecia areata. The chain recombines TRBV18 with TRBJ2-7; D possibly corresponds to TRBD1 (6 bases). The specimen comprised CD4+ T cells sorted from blood, sampled at week 24, from a patient treated with tofacitinib. CDR3 DNA: TGTGCCAGCTCACGCGAGAACAGGGCCTACGAGCAGTACTTC. Its translation: CASSRENRAYEQYF.